These T cell receptor beta chains were read from a single sample in a study of T cells in localized non-small cell lung cancer. The method was immunoSEQ multiplex PCR; TCRdb's version includes in-frame clones alone and lacks a portion of them. This sample has some 1,400 clones, with less than 30% found just once. Sequencing was performed on lung tumor tissue, taken before any cancer treatment. The receptors stem from a male donor aged 60 or over with stage I squamous cell lung carcinoma. The CDR3 runs from the conserved cysteine through the conserved F or W. D genes are given only for firm matches. Part of the rows lack a size; the others show once, few, many or a class for expanded clones.

CDR3aa: CASGSRDSNTEAFF
CDR3nt: TGCGCCAGCGGCTCCCGGGACAGTAACACTGAAGCTTTCTTT
abundance: -
j_gene: TRBJ1-1
v_gene: TRBV10-2
d_gene: TRBD1

CDR3aa: CASMGGSLTGELFF
CDR3nt: TGTGCCAGCATGGGTGGCAGCCTCACCGGGGAGCTGTTTTTT
abundance: -
j_gene: TRBJ2-2
v_gene: TRBV6-8
d_gene: -

CDR3aa: CASSTPWAGGPRSKNIQYF
CDR3nt: TGTGCCAGCAGCACCCCCTGGGCGGGAGGGCCAAGGTCCAAAAACATTCAGTACTTC
abundance: few
j_gene: TRBJ2-4
v_gene: TRBV11-1
d_gene: TRBD2

CDR3aa: CASILGAAQSYEQYF
CDR3nt: TGTGCCAGCATCTTAGGGGCGGCTCAGAGTTACGAGCAGTACTTC
abundance: few
j_gene: TRBJ2-7
v_gene: TRBV6-8
d_gene: -

CDR3aa: CASSAWTSGNNEQFF
CDR3nt: TGTGCCAGCAGCGCATGGACTAGCGGAAACAATGAGCAGTTCTTC
abundance: medium-sized
j_gene: TRBJ2-1
v_gene: TRBV9
d_gene: TRBD2

CDR3aa: CASSLGTPQDSNTGELFF
CDR3nt: TGTGCCAGTAGTCTCGGAACACCACAGGACTCGAACACCGGGGAGCTGTTTTTT
abundance: -
j_gene: TRBJ2-2
v_gene: TRBV19
d_gene: -

CDR3aa: CAWLSGSPHNEQFF
CDR3nt: TGTGCCTGGTTAAGCGGGAGTCCCCACAATGAGCAGTTCTTC
abundance: large
j_gene: TRBJ2-1
v_gene: TRBV30
d_gene: TRBD2

CDR3aa: CASFLRDRAHAKNYGYTF
CDR3nt: TGTGCCAGCTTCTTGAGGGACAGGGCCCATGCTAAAAACTATGGCTACACCTTC
abundance: -
j_gene: TRBJ1-2
v_gene: TRBV9
d_gene: TRBD1

CDR3aa: CASKRYGYSNQPQHF
CDR3nt: TGTGCCAGCAAGAGATACGGTTATAGCAATCAGCCCCAGCATTTT
abundance: medium-sized
j_gene: TRBJ1-5
v_gene: TRBV9
d_gene: -

CDR3aa: CASSTDRDHTDTQYF
CDR3nt: TGTGCCAGCAGCACCGACAGGGACCACACAGATACGCAGTATTTT
abundance: few
j_gene: TRBJ2-3
v_gene: TRBV11-3
d_gene: TRBD1

CDR3aa: CASRPQGGNNQPQHF
CDR3nt: TGTGCCAGCAGACCTCAGGGAGGGAACAATCAGCCCCAGCATTTT
abundance: medium-sized
j_gene: TRBJ1-5
v_gene: TRBV2
d_gene: -

CDR3aa: CASSSSQGVNYGYTF
CDR3nt: TGCGCCAGCAGCTCTTCACAGGGAGTTAACTATGGCTACACCTTC
abundance: once
j_gene: TRBJ1-2
v_gene: TRBV5-1
d_gene: -

CDR3aa: CASSSEPGQEDYEQYF
CDR3nt: TGCGCCAGCAGCTCTGAACCGGGACAGGAGGACTACGAGCAGTACTTC
abundance: -
j_gene: TRBJ2-7
v_gene: TRBV5-1
d_gene: TRBD1

CDR3aa: CASSLDGTGEGEQYF
CDR3nt: TGTGCCAGCAGCTTAGATGGGACAGGGGAGGGCGAGCAGTACTTC
abundance: -
j_gene: TRBJ2-7
v_gene: TRBV11-3
d_gene: TRBD1

CDR3aa: CASSVEGRAPSSEQFF
CDR3nt: TGTGCCAGCAGCGTAGAGGGCAGGGCGCCTTCGAGTGAGCAGTTCTTC
abundance: -
j_gene: TRBJ2-1
v_gene: TRBV9
d_gene: -

CDR3aa: CASTERPGLARTDTQYF
CDR3nt: TGTGCCAGCACCGAGCGACCGGGACTAGCGCGCACAGATACGCAGTATTTT
abundance: -
j_gene: TRBJ2-3
v_gene: TRBV12-5
d_gene: TRBD2

CDR3aa: CASSLGLAGNTIYF
CDR3nt: TGTGCCAGCAGCTTAGGATTAGCTGGAAACACCATATATTTT
abundance: few
j_gene: TRBJ1-3
v_gene: TRBV7-5
d_gene: -

CDR3aa: CASRWTGGITGELFF
CDR3nt: TGTGCCAGCAGATGGACAGGGGGCATCACCGGGGAGCTGTTTTTT
abundance: -
j_gene: TRBJ2-2
v_gene: TRBV6-8
d_gene: TRBD1

CDR3aa: CASSLMVVRYDEQYF
CDR3nt: TGTGCCAGCAGCTTAATGGTCGTTCGTTATGATGAGCAGTACTTC
abundance: -
j_gene: TRBJ2-7
v_gene: TRBV11-3
d_gene: -

CDR3aa: CASRREGGGNTEAFF
CDR3nt: TGTGCCAGCAGGCGGGAGGGTGGGGGGAACACTGAAGCTTTCTTT
abundance: few
j_gene: TRBJ1-1
v_gene: TRBV9
d_gene: -

CDR3aa: CASSENSGTGNYGYTF
CDR3nt: TGTGCCAGCAGTGAAAACTCCGGGACAGGGAACTATGGCTACACCTTC
abundance: -
j_gene: TRBJ1-2
v_gene: TRBV25-1
d_gene: TRBD1

CDR3aa: CASSPGGAWKTQYF
CDR3nt: TGTGCCAGCAGTCCCGGGGGAGCGTGGAAGACCCAGTACTTC
abundance: -
j_gene: TRBJ2-5
v_gene: TRBV6-8
d_gene: -

CDR3aa: CASSDGVSGNTIYF
CDR3nt: TGTGCCAGCAGTGACGGAGTCTCTGGAAACACCATATATTTT
abundance: large
j_gene: TRBJ1-3
v_gene: TRBV6-8
d_gene: -

CDR3aa: CASSVGGKETQYF
CDR3nt: TGTGCCAGCAGCGTAGGCGGGAAAGAGACCCAGTACTTC
abundance: medium-sized
j_gene: TRBJ2-5
v_gene: TRBV9
d_gene: -

CDR3aa: CASSLSVRDEKLFF
CDR3nt: TGTGCCAGCAGCTTGTCTGTGAGGGATGAAAAACTGTTTTTT
abundance: few
j_gene: TRBJ1-4
v_gene: TRBV11-3
d_gene: -

CDR3aa: CASSLADDVYGYTF
CDR3nt: TGTGCCAGCAGCTTGGCCGATGACGTCTATGGCTACACCTTC
abundance: medium-sized
j_gene: TRBJ1-2
v_gene: TRBV11-3
d_gene: -

CDR3aa: CATSRETPSLSDEQFF
CDR3nt: TGTGCCACCAGCAGAGAAACCCCCTCCCTTTCTGATGAGCAGTTCTTC
abundance: -
j_gene: TRBJ2-1
v_gene: TRBV15
d_gene: -

CDR3aa: CAATGGSMNTEAFF
CDR3nt: TGTGCCGCCACAGGGGGCTCCATGAACACTGAAGCTTTCTTT
abundance: few
j_gene: TRBJ1-1
v_gene: TRBV12-2
d_gene: -

CDR3aa: CATSRARRAGIGGGYTF
CDR3nt: TGTGCCACCAGCAGAGCTCGGCGTGCGGGGATCGGTGGTGGCTACACCTTC
abundance: -
j_gene: TRBJ1-2
v_gene: TRBV15
d_gene: -

CDR3aa: CASSQDPRTGVDEQFF
CDR3nt: TGCGCCAGCAGCCAAGATCCGCGGACAGGGGTCGATGAGCAGTTCTTC
abundance: few
j_gene: TRBJ2-1
v_gene: TRBV1
d_gene: -

CDR3aa: CASSLPWTKGSGANVLTF
CDR3nt: TGTGCCAGCAGCCTGCCATGGACCAAGGGCTCTGGGGCCAACGTCCTGACTTTC
abundance: medium-sized
j_gene: TRBJ2-6
v_gene: TRBV6-8
d_gene: -

CDR3aa: CASSFGERGYGYTF
CDR3nt: TGTGCCAGCAGCTTCGGGGAACGGGGATATGGCTACACCTTC
abundance: -
j_gene: TRBJ1-2
v_gene: TRBV11-3
d_gene: -

CDR3aa: CASSGLAVNTEAFF
CDR3nt: TGTGCCAGCAGTGGACTGGCCGTGAACACTGAAGCTTTCTTT
abundance: -
j_gene: TRBJ1-1
v_gene: TRBV25-1
d_gene: -

CDR3aa: CASSEFGGGYQPQHF
CDR3nt: TGTGCCAGCAGTGAATTTGGGGGCGGGTATCAGCCCCAGCATTTT
abundance: -
j_gene: TRBJ1-5
v_gene: TRBV9
d_gene: -

CDR3aa: CASSDFWGMAFF
CDR3nt: TGTGCCAGCAGTGATTTTTGGGGGATGGCTTTCTTT
abundance: medium-sized
j_gene: TRBJ1-1
v_gene: TRBV6-8
d_gene: -

CDR3aa: CASSYSGTNYEQYF
CDR3nt: TGTGCCAGCAGTTACTCGGGGACCAACTACGAGCAGTACTTC
abundance: few
j_gene: TRBJ2-7
v_gene: TRBV6-8
d_gene: -

CDR3aa: CASSYRTGVNTGELFF
CDR3nt: TGTGCCAGCAGTTACCGGACAGGGGTGAACACCGGGGAGCTGTTTTTT
abundance: few
j_gene: TRBJ2-2
v_gene: TRBV6-8
d_gene: TRBD1

CDR3aa: CASSYPWGSEAFF
CDR3nt: TGTGCCAGCAGTTACCCTTGGGGTTCTGAAGCTTTCTTT
abundance: -
j_gene: TRBJ1-1
v_gene: TRBV6-8
d_gene: -

CDR3aa: CASSRTSGKTKNIQYF
CDR3nt: TGTGCCAGCAGCAGGACTAGCGGGAAAACCAAAAACATTCAGTACTTC
abundance: -
j_gene: TRBJ2-4
v_gene: TRBV14
d_gene: TRBD2

CDR3aa: CASSSGQTSSYNSPLHF
CDR3nt: TGTGCCAGCAGCTCGGGACAGACGAGCTCCTATAATTCACCCCTCCACTTT
abundance: -
j_gene: TRBJ1-6
v_gene: TRBV11-3
d_gene: TRBD1

CDR3aa: CASSEFGDYEAFF
CDR3nt: TGTGCCAGCAGTGAATTTGGGGACTATGAAGCTTTCTTT
abundance: -
j_gene: TRBJ1-1
v_gene: TRBV25-1
d_gene: -

CDR3aa: CASSPAGAANTGELFF
CDR3nt: TGTGCCAGCAGCCCTGCGGGGGCAGCGAACACCGGGGAGCTGTTTTTT
abundance: -
j_gene: TRBJ2-2
v_gene: TRBV28
d_gene: -

CDR3aa: CASSLSSGGLEKLFF
CDR3nt: TGTGCCAGCAGTTTATCCTCAGGAGGGCTAGAAAAACTGTTTTTT
abundance: -
j_gene: TRBJ1-4
v_gene: TRBV28
d_gene: -

CDR3aa: CASSDRSYNEQFF
CDR3nt: TGTGCCAGCAGTGACAGGTCCTACAATGAGCAGTTCTTC
abundance: few
j_gene: TRBJ2-1
v_gene: TRBV6-8
d_gene: -

CDR3aa: CASSGTRSTDTQYF
CDR3nt: TGTGCCAGCAGCGGAACTAGATCCACAGATACGCAGTATTTT
abundance: medium-sized
j_gene: TRBJ2-3
v_gene: TRBV9
d_gene: -

CDR3aa: CASSLYQGVNEKLFF
CDR3nt: TGTGCCAGCTCCCTATATCAGGGGGTAAATGAAAAACTGTTTTTT
abundance: -
j_gene: TRBJ1-4
v_gene: TRBV2
d_gene: TRBD1

CDR3aa: CASRREGEGYTF
CDR3nt: TGTGCCAGCCGCCGAGAGGGAGAAGGCTACACCTTC
abundance: medium-sized
j_gene: TRBJ1-2
v_gene: TRBV9
d_gene: -

CDR3aa: CASRTQGVDSNYGYTF
CDR3nt: TGTGCCAGCAGGACCCAAGGGGTAGATTCTAACTATGGCTACACCTTC
abundance: medium-sized
j_gene: TRBJ1-2
v_gene: TRBV6-8
d_gene: -

CDR3aa: CASGLAGELFF
CDR3nt: TGTGCTAGTGGTTTGGCCGGGGAGCTGTTTTTT
abundance: few
j_gene: TRBJ2-2
v_gene: TRBV12-5
d_gene: -

CDR3aa: CASSVLPRTNTEAFF
CDR3nt: TGTGCCAGCAGCGTCCTCCCACGTACGAACACTGAAGCTTTCTTT
abundance: large
j_gene: TRBJ1-1
v_gene: TRBV9
d_gene: -

CDR3aa: CASSSSFGPGANVLTF
CDR3nt: TGTGCCAGCAGCTCCTCCTTTGGGCCTGGGGCCAACGTCCTGACTTTC
abundance: medium-sized
j_gene: TRBJ2-6
v_gene: TRBV11-3
d_gene: -

CDR3aa: CASSQDLGQPQHF
CDR3nt: TGTGCCAGCAGCCAAGATCTAGGTCAGCCCCAGCATTTT
abundance: -
j_gene: TRBJ1-5
v_gene: TRBV14
d_gene: -

CDR3aa: CASSPTGGSGQPQHF
CDR3nt: TGTGCCAGCAGCCCGACGGGGGGATCTGGTCAGCCCCAGCATTTT
abundance: -
j_gene: TRBJ1-5
v_gene: TRBV11-3
d_gene: -